Reported below is one T cell receptor beta chain. Its antigen remains unidentified. No clone much larger than this one lies a single base away; base qualities are absent. Using the deep immunoSEQ assay, multiplex PCR amplified TCR CDR3 regions from genomic DNA. Genomic DNA extracted from each cell subset was distributed evenly over all wells of several immunoSEQ 96-well plates, and each plate served as one replicate. For sorted subsets, 150 to 200 ng genomic DNA, equal to 30,000 or so T cell genomes, was loaded into each replicate PCR. The purified libraries were quantified using a Qubit 3.0 fluorometer, sized with a Bioanalyzer 2100, and then quantified again using the KAPA Library Quantification kit. A separate single-read 150-cycle Illumina NextSeq 550 flow cell was used to sequence each immunoSEQ 96-well plate. The original methods were these. Because the immunoSEQ output held only junctional sequences and lacked quality scores, the filtering could not match the filtering applied to full-length reads. To assign V/J genes and CDR3, sequences were annotated against IMGT germline references using PyIR, a Python wrapper for IgBLAST v1.9. Reads were removed for weak V/J assignments (E-value above 1e-6), missing CDR3, stop codons, out-of-frame junctions, or ambiguous translated residues. V3J clonotypes were defined as sequences sharing an identical inferred V gene, J gene, and CDR3 amino acid sequence. To compute the percentage overlap between repertoires, the number of shared unique clonotypes was divided by the size of the smaller repertoire. Richness of each repertoire was evaluated using RTK rarefaction, the Chao1 estimator, and Recon v2.1 estimates of unobserved clonotypes. Generation probabilities for all TCRbeta clonotypes obtained by the gDNA method from a handful of donors were computed using OLGA. The table was pulled from immuneACCESS by TCRdb, which kept in-frame rearrangements only. Such tables lose some clones; where checked, under half of the loss comes from unresolved V genes, and the rest has no known cause. The DNA was the basis for D and trimming; V, J and clone size are from that table. Here the sample has approximately 1.9 million clones; 80% to 95% occur a single time. Less than 2% of the sample rests with the top ten.

The CDR3 goes from the cysteine to the phenylalanine over 15 residues. The CDR3 DNA has 45 bases and is translated from base 1. The germline V gene (reference sequence) provides CDR1 PRHDT and CDR2 FYEKMQ. Trimming at the junction amounts to 4 bases on V and 2 bases on J, and the germline ends lie 12 bases apart. This specimen comes from a study of shared clonotypes between healthy human individuals (dated by TCRdb to the early 2020s). Study-wide context: The cohort comprised a couple of women and a few men aged 18 to 49 years. For each donor, CD4 naive and CD4 memory were each run on three plates, CD8 naive on two plates, and CD8 memory on one plate. The study deeply sequenced blood TCR repertoires of several healthy adults to estimate repertoire size and the extent of clonotype sharing between individuals. Different laboratories and diverse techniques were used to prepare libraries and sequence TCR repertoires, to increase sequencing depth and limit assay-specific biases. Leukapheresis yielded between about 0.85 and 10 billion PBMCs per donor.

The investigation overall reported the following: Pairwise subsampling led to the expectation that sequencing depth would affect the degree of clonotype sharing among donors. Compared with non-shared clonotypes, clonotypes shared by all four sorted-subset donors had higher generation probabilities. Because the study included only a small number of donors, the genetic and exposure-history diversity represented was limited. Naive subsets generally had larger estimated clonotype richness than memory subsets. Approximately 5% of naive CD4, roughly 3.5% of naive CD8, around 2.3% of memory CD4, and 0.35% to 0.4% of memory CD8 clonotypes were shared across several donors. Only blood was sampled, and tissue TCR repertoires likely differ from those in blood. Incomplete sequencing was indicated by rarefaction of sorted-subset datasets, despite the large sequencing depth.

CD8 naive samples were obtained by positive selection for CCR7 among CD45RO-negative cells, yielding a CD45RA+CCR7+ population from which TemRA cells were excluded. Healthy HIV-negative adults with no recently reported acute infections or vaccinations were included as donors. Every donor was a Caucasian adult residing in Nashville, Tennessee, USA. Blood was obtained by leukapheresis, after which PBMCs were separated by Ficoll-Histopaque density gradient centrifugation and cryopreserved in liquid nitrogen vapor phase. Purity and quantity of every magnetically sorted T cell population were checked by analytical flow cytometry. Genomic DNA was isolated from every sorted fraction and measured by UV absorbance on a Nanodrop 2000c.

The chain employs TRBV13 and TRBJ2-1; a weak D assignment points to TRBD2 (6 bases agree). The material sequenced was naive CD8+ T cells from PBMCs. Per the publication, the cell subset or site label means: CD45RA+CCR7+. The sequence came from a man between 18 and 29 years old in good health. Some clones in this sample may be carry-over from other donors' samples. The CDR3 has the sequence CASSSRDSPYNEQFF. At the DNA level, the sequence is TGTGCCAGCAGCTCACGGGACTCACCCTACAATGAGCAGTTCTTC.